This T cell receptor (beta chain) was captured by sequencing in a study of T cell repertoires in cytomegalovirus infection. There are 13 residues in the CDR3. V lost 6 bases and J 6 bases, leaving 14 bases between the germline ends. Per germline, CDR1 MNHEY and CDR2 SMNVEV (reference sequence). TCRdb analysed the reads with MiXCR anew, one entry per CDR3 protein. The table shows some 600,000 distinct CDR3 sequences, with more than 20% occurring only once. There are many counts of this clonotype. J is TRBJ2-5 and V is TRBV27; D tentatively fits TRBD1 or TRBD2 (5 bases each). Sequenced material: CD8+ T cells from PBMCs. This TCR derives from a human donor in good health (CMV status not recorded). Some clones in this sample may be carry-over from other donors' samples. CDR3 sequence reads: CASSPGLGKTQYF. The DNA of the CDR3 is TGTGCCAGCAGCCCAGGGCTCGGGAAGACCCAGTACTTC.